A single sample gave rise to the 23 T cell receptor beta chains below, sequenced in a study of blood T cell repertoires in COVID-19. Sequencing used immunoSEQ multiplex PCR; TCRdb keeps in-frame clones, though not all of them. The sample has fewer than 100,000 clones; 80% to 90% are singletons. Sequencing was done on a sample of peripheral blood. The receptors derive from a human donor in a cohort sampled during active COVID-19.

CDR3 in DNA: TGTGCCAGCAGAGAGGGAGCGAACACCGGGGAGCTGTTTTTT. This codes for CASREGANTGELFF. This chain links TRBV2 with TRBJ2-2; D perhaps matches TRBD2 (5 bases). The ends were cut back, 6 bases at V and 0 bases at J, with 8 bases in the middle. Germline V gene lookup returns CDR1 SNHLY and CDR2 FYNNEI. CDR3 length: 14 residues.

In its sample, this clone was seen once. The CDR3, as DNA: TGTGCCAGCAGTTCTGTTGCGTGGACTGAAGCTTTCTTT. This gives the protein CASSSVAWTEAFF. V is TRBV12-3 or TRBV12-4 and J is TRBJ1-1; D unresolved. This CDR3 contains 13 residues. The V end was cut by 4 bases, the J end by 5 bases, with 11 bases between.

V usage is TRBV4-3 and J usage is TRBJ2-2; 7 bases match TRBD2. Trimming at V came to 0 bases and at J to 0 bases, leaving 1 base not matched to a gene. Germline V gene lookup returns CDR1 LGHNA and CDR2 YSLEER. This CDR3 has 16 amino acids. CDR3 sequence (DNA): TGCGCCAGCAGCCAAGATGCGGGAGCGAACACCGGGGAGCTGTTTTTT. Its protein is CASSQDAGANTGELFF.

This clone was seen just once. The CDR3: CASSLKEGSYEQYF. DNA for the CDR3: TGCGCCAGCAGCCTGAAGGAGGGTTCCTACGAGCAGTACTTC. The chain has TRBV4-1 and TRBJ2-7, with D perhaps matching TRBD2 (6 bases). The V gene's germline CDR1 is MGHRA and CDR2 YSYEKL. Trimming pared 4 bases from V and 1 base from J, leaving 11 bases between. The CDR3 runs to 14 residues.

The chain combines TRBV5-1 with TRBJ2-3; maybe TRBD1 (6 bases). CDR3 length equals 16 residues. V was clipped by 0 bases and J by 4 bases, with 15 bases between them. Germline V gives CDR1 SGHRS, CDR2 YFSETQ. The CDR3 is CASSLGGISGADTQYF. The CDR3 DNA reads as TGCGCCAGCAGCTTGGGGGGAATCTCAGGGGCAGATACGCAGTATTTT.

This clone has a handful of counts. The chain carries TRBV19 and TRBJ1-6, with D possibly matching TRBD1 (6 bases). The ends were cut back, 6 bases at V and 7 bases at J, with 16 bases in the middle. From germline, CDR1 is LNHDA and CDR2 SQIVND (reference sequence). The CDR3 is 15 residues long. The CDR3 reads CASSADRLGNSPLHF. For the CDR3, the DNA is TGTGCCAGTAGCGCCGACAGGCTAGGGAATTCACCCCTCCACTTT.

CDR3 protein: CASSKVAEDRGHYEQYF. The CDR3 DNA follows: TGTGCCAGCAGCAAAGTGGCTGAGGACAGGGGCCACTACGAGCAGTACTTC. This rearrangement joins TRBV21-1 to TRBJ2-7; no check of the table's D call, TRBD1, against the DNA was made. TRBV21-1 is assigned pseudogene status. The CDR3 contains 17 residues.

The rearrangement links TRBV27 to TRBJ2-1, with D possibly TRBD2 on 7 matching bases. This CDR3 is built from 14 residues. The germline V gene encodes CDR1 MNHEY and CDR2 SMNVEV (reference sequence). V lost 2 bases to trimming and J lost 4 bases, with 9 bases between them. The CDR3 loop reads CASSLAGAYNEQFF. The DNA of the CDR3 is TGTGCCAGCAGTTTAGCGGGGGCATACAATGAGCAGTTCTTC.

This clone was found a few times. The V call is TRBV11-2, the J call TRBJ2-7; 8 bases are a match to TRBD1. Germline V lookup: CDR1 SGHAT, CDR2 FQNNGV. This CDR3 is built from 15 residues. V was pared by 1 base and J by 2 bases, with 4 bases of the junction left unmatched. CDR3 in amino acids: CASSLAGTGPYEQYF. DNA for the CDR3: TGTGCCAGCAGCTTAGCCGGGACAGGTCCCTACGAGCAGTACTTC.

The rearrangement uses TRBV12-3 or TRBV12-4 and TRBJ1-2, with a possible D match to TRBD1 (5 bases). V was cut by 5 bases and J by 8 bases, with 15 bases left in between. CDR3 length: 13 amino acids. The CDR3 DNA reads as TGTGCCAGCAGTCCTCTTGGGGCGCGAGGCTACACCTTC. Translating it yields CASSPLGARGYTF.

J is TRBJ1-2 and V is TRBV27; 7 bases are a match to TRBD1. Germline trimming cut 6 bases from V and 1 base from J; bases unmatched to any gene: 14. CDR3 size: 17 residues. Per germline, CDR1 MNHEY and CDR2 SMNVEV (reference sequence). Written as DNA, the CDR3 is TGTGCCAGCAGATTTAAAGCCCGGACAGGCGGTAACTATGGCTACACCTTC. It translates to CASRFKARTGGNYGYTF.

This clone occurred a few times. The chain links TRBV5-6 to TRBJ2-5; 7 bases map to TRBD2. The CDR3 extends over 19 amino acids. Germline CDR1 reads SGHDT; CDR2 reads YYEEEE. Trimming at V came to 0 bases and at J to 2 bases, leaving 16 bases not matched to a gene. The CDR3 here is CASSLVQRGSIVEQETQYF. The CDR3 DNA follows: TGTGCCAGCAGCTTGGTTCAACGCGGGAGTATCGTCGAACAAGAGACCCAGTACTTC.

The rearrangement joins TRBV9 to TRBJ1-5, with 7 bases matching TRBD1. The germline V gene encodes CDR1 SGDLS and CDR2 YYNGEE. The J segment lost 3 bases and the V segment lost 0 bases, leaving 3 bases of the junction unmatched. The CDR3 spans 15 residues. Written as DNA, the CDR3 is TGTGCCAGCAGCGTAGGCGGGACAGACAATCAGCCCCAGCATTTT. It is translated as CASSVGGTDNQPQHF.

The rearrangement joins TRBV9 to TRBJ2-5; a possible D gene is TRBD2 (5 bases). This CDR3 is built from 13 residues. Germline assignment: CDR1 SGDLS and CDR2 YYNGEE. The germline V and J ends were trimmed by 4 bases and 5 bases, with 12 bases remaining between them. The CDR3 DNA sequence: TGTGCCAGCAGCTTTCGGACGGGGGAGACCCAGTACTTC. This codes for CASSFRTGETQYF.

This clone was picked up a small number of times. This sequence joins TRBV9 and TRBJ2-3; D is perhaps TRBD1 (7 bases). Germline assignment: CDR1 SGDLS and CDR2 YYNGEE. V was clipped by 5 bases and J by 5 bases, with 18 bases between them. The CDR3 runs 15 residues. Here the CDR3 reads CASSPGGGWGDTQYF. The CDR3 DNA reads as TGTGCCAGCAGTCCAGGGGGAGGTTGGGGAGATACGCAGTATTTT.

This chain links TRBV29-1 with TRBJ2-5, with D possibly TRBD2 on 6 matching bases. Germline CDR1 is SQVTM and CDR2 is ANQGSEA. The CDR3 runs 11 residues. Between the trimmed V and J ends, which lost 7 bases and 4 bases, there was a span of 10 bases. The CDR3, as DNA: TGCAGCGCTGTGGGGGGAGAGACCCAGTACTTC. Protein: CSAVGGETQYF.

Only a few counts were recorded for this clone. The chain recombines TRBV19 with TRBJ1-5; TRBD1 matches at 10 bases. CDR3 length equals 15 residues. CDR1 LNHDA and CDR2 SQIVND come from the germline V gene (reference sequence). J gave up 6 bases and V 6 bases, and 8 bases lay outside the gene matches. In DNA, the CDR3 is TGTGCCAGTAGGGCGACAGGGGGCGAGGGTCAGCCCCAGCATTTT. It translates to CASRATGGEGQPQHF.

The chain recombines TRBV3-1 (or the pseudogene TRBV3-2) with TRBJ2-1, with 9 positions matching TRBD2. The V gene's germline CDR1 is LGHDT and CDR2 YNNKEL (reference sequence). V trimming: 1 base; J trimming: 2 bases; junction bases outside the gene matches: 3. This CDR3 region has 16 residues. The CDR3 nucleotides read TGTGCCAGCAGCCAAGTTGAGCGGGGGGCCTACAATGAGCAGTTCTTC. It specifies CASSQVERGAYNEQFF.

The CDR3 sequence is CASSLATNEKLFF. CDR3 sequence (DNA): TGCGCCAGCAGCTTGGCTACTAATGAAAAACTGTTTTTT. The chain combines TRBV5-1 with TRBJ1-4, with D uncertain. Germline CDR1 and CDR2: SGHRS and YFSETQ. V was pared by 0 bases and J by 2 bases, with 2 bases between. The CDR3 is 13 residues long.

The CDR3 nucleotides read TGCGCCAGCAGCTTACTTGAGTCCTACAATGAGCAGTTCTTC. Translated, it gives CASSLLESYNEQFF. J is TRBJ2-1 and V is TRBV5-1; D is unclear. The CDR3 has 14 residues. The V and J ends lost 2 bases and 1 base respectively, with 7 bases between them. Germline V gene data show CDR1 as SGHRS and CDR2 as YFSETQ.

CDR3: CASSDLHLAGGSDTQYF. The CDR3 nucleotides read TGTGCCAGCAGTGACCTTCACCTAGCGGGGGGGAGTGATACGCAGTATTTT. The chain joins TRBV2 to TRBJ2-3; 12 nucleotides align to TRBD2. Germline lookup yields CDR1 SNHLY and CDR2 FYNNEI. This CDR3 spans 17 amino acids. V was clipped by 3 bases and J by 6 bases; unmatched bases: 10.

This clone was counted once. CDR3 coding DNA: TGTGCCAGCAGTGAAGGAGTCTACAATGAGCAGTTCTTC. It is translated as CASSEGVYNEQFF. The gene calls are TRBV2 and TRBJ2-1; D gene ambiguous. V lost 1 base, J lost 3 bases, and 4 bases lay in between. Per germline, CDR1 SNHLY and CDR2 FYNNEI. This CDR3 is 13 amino acids long.

The chain uses TRBV19 and TRBJ1-1; D ambiguous. This CDR3 is 15 amino acids long. With 1 base removed from V and 0 bases from J, the gap between germline ends came to 9 bases. The germline V gene has CDR1 LNHDA and CDR2 SQIVND (reference sequence). The chain's CDR3 is CASSIALRVNTEAFF. For the CDR3, the DNA is TGTGCCAGTAGTATAGCTCTACGGGTGAACACTGAAGCTTTCTTT.